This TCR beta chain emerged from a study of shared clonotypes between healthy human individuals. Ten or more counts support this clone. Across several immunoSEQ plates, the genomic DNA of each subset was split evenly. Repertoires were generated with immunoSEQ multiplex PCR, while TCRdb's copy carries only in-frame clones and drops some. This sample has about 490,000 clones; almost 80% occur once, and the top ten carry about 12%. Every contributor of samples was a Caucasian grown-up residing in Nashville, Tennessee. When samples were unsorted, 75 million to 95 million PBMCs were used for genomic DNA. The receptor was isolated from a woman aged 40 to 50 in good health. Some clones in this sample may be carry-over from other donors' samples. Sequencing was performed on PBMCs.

In DNA form, the CDR3 reads TGTGCCAGCAGCGGACAGTACGAGCAGTACTTC. Protein: CASSGQYEQYF. The chain employs TRBV7-9 and TRBJ2-7, with D possibly matching TRBD1 (6 bases). V lost 5 bases, J lost 4 bases, and 6 bases lay in between. The CDR3 runs 11 residues. CDR1 is SEHNR and CDR2 is FQNEAQ in the germline V gene (reference sequence).